These T cell receptor beta chains were read from a single sample in a study of blood T cell repertoires in COVID-19. Sequenced by immunoSEQ multiplex PCR; TCRdb stores in-frame clones only, minus some. The sample carries 150,000 to 200,000 clones, 70% to 90% recorded once. The sequencing input was peripheral blood. These receptors all come from a man between 40 and 49 years old with active or convalescent COVID-19. The CDR3 runs from the conserved cysteine through the conserved F or W. The order of the fields is CDR3 protein, CDR3 DNA, clone size, J gene, D gene, V gene. The D gene is left open where the match is weak. Clone size is given for some rows only: seen once, a few or many times, or a class if the clone is expanded.

cdr3_aa: CASAGNTDTQYF
cdr3_nt: TGTGCTAGTGCCGGGAACACAGATACGCAGTATTTT
clone_size: NA
j_call: TRBJ2-3
d_call: NA
v_call: TRBV12-5

cdr3_aa: CASSPAGGRIGELFF
cdr3_nt: TGTGCCAGCAGCCCCGCAGGGGGACGTATCGGGGAGCTGTTTTTT
clone_size: NA
j_call: TRBJ2-2
d_call: TRBD1
v_call: TRBV11-2

cdr3_aa: CASSRGLETQYF
cdr3_nt: TGTGCCAGCAGCAGAGGGTTGGAGACCCAGTACTTC
clone_size: NA
j_call: TRBJ2-5
d_call: NA
v_call: TRBV6-2/TRBV6-3

cdr3_aa: CASSLREGANTEAFF
cdr3_nt: TGCGCCAGCAGCTTGCGGGAGGGGGCGAACACTGAAGCTTTCTTT
clone_size: NA
j_call: TRBJ1-1
d_call: TRBD1
v_call: TRBV5-1

cdr3_aa: CASSQKGQGNGYTF
cdr3_nt: TGTGCCAGCAGCCAAAAAGGACAGGGCAATGGCTACACCTTC
clone_size: NA
j_call: TRBJ1-2
d_call: TRBD1
v_call: TRBV3-1/TRBV3-2

cdr3_aa: CASSHPGGARYEQYF
cdr3_nt: TGCGCCAGCAGCCACCCCGGGGGGGCCCGATACGAGCAGTACTTC
clone_size: NA
j_call: TRBJ2-7
d_call: TRBD2
v_call: TRBV4-1

cdr3_aa: CASSIGRTGGHGYTF
cdr3_nt: TGTGCCAGTAGTATAGGTCGGACAGGGGGCCATGGCTACACCTTC
clone_size: NA
j_call: TRBJ1-2
d_call: TRBD1
v_call: TRBV19

cdr3_aa: CASSLALAGTYNEQFF
cdr3_nt: TGTGCCAGCAGCTTAGCGCTAGCGGGTACCTACAATGAGCAGTTCTTC
clone_size: NA
j_call: TRBJ2-1
d_call: TRBD2
v_call: TRBV7-9

cdr3_aa: CASSLMRDTQYF
cdr3_nt: TGCGCCAGCAGCTTGATGCGTGATACGCAGTATTTT
clone_size: NA
j_call: TRBJ2-3
d_call: NA
v_call: TRBV5-1

cdr3_aa: CASSSPDREQFF
cdr3_nt: TGTGCCAGCAGCTCGCCGGACAGGGAGCAGTTCTTC
clone_size: NA
j_call: TRBJ2-1
d_call: TRBD1
v_call: TRBV7-9

cdr3_aa: CASSLERGSDTQYF
cdr3_nt: TGTGCCAGCAGCTTAGAACGGGGGTCAGATACGCAGTATTTT
clone_size: NA
j_call: TRBJ2-3
d_call: NA
v_call: TRBV7-2

cdr3_aa: CASSRWGGLGTDTQYF
cdr3_nt: TGTGCCAGCAGCAGGTGGGGGGGTCTTGGCACAGATACGCAGTATTTT
clone_size: NA
j_call: TRBJ2-3
d_call: TRBD2
v_call: TRBV7-3

cdr3_aa: CASSQGGLGLISYEQYF
cdr3_nt: TGCGCCAGCAGCCAAGGGGGGCTAGGGCTCATCTCCTACGAGCAGTACTTC
clone_size: NA
j_call: TRBJ2-7
d_call: NA
v_call: TRBV4-1

cdr3_aa: CASSPWGDDDEKLFF
cdr3_nt: TGTGCCAGCTCACCATGGGGGGATGACGATGAAAAACTGTTTTTT
clone_size: NA
j_call: TRBJ1-4
d_call: NA
v_call: TRBV18

cdr3_aa: CASSGGSQETQYF
cdr3_nt: TGTGCCAGCAGTGGGGGCAGCCAAGAGACCCAGTACTTC
clone_size: NA
j_call: TRBJ2-5
d_call: NA
v_call: TRBV2

cdr3_aa: CASSYLFGLANYGYTF
cdr3_nt: TGTGCCAGCAGTTACTTGTTCGGACTGGCTAACTATGGCTACACCTTC
clone_size: NA
j_call: TRBJ1-2
d_call: NA
v_call: TRBV6-6

cdr3_aa: CASSLARTGVMNTEAFF
cdr3_nt: TGTGCCAGCAGCTTAGCCCGGACAGGGGTTATGAACACTGAAGCTTTCTTT
clone_size: NA
j_call: TRBJ1-1
d_call: TRBD1
v_call: TRBV7-2

cdr3_aa: CASRGRGFSGANVLTF
cdr3_nt: TGTGCCAGCAGAGGCAGGGGGTTCTCTGGGGCCAACGTCCTGACTTTC
clone_size: NA
j_call: TRBJ2-6
d_call: TRBD1
v_call: TRBV28

cdr3_aa: CASSQDLRVREQFF
cdr3_nt: TGTGCCAGCAGCCAAGATCTAAGAGTGCGTGAGCAGTTCTTC
clone_size: NA
j_call: TRBJ2-1
d_call: NA
v_call: TRBV14

cdr3_aa: CASDSGTDTQYF
cdr3_nt: TGTGCCAGCGACTCCGGAACGGATACGCAGTATTTT
clone_size: NA
j_call: TRBJ2-3
d_call: NA
v_call: TRBV14

cdr3_aa: CASSQDDRVSTEAFF
cdr3_nt: TGTGCCAGCAGCCAAGATGACAGGGTCTCCACTGAAGCTTTCTTT
clone_size: NA
j_call: TRBJ1-1
d_call: TRBD1
v_call: TRBV3-1/TRBV3-2

cdr3_aa: CASSETGSFSEAFF
cdr3_nt: TGTGCCAGCAGTGAGACAGGGTCCTTTTCCGAAGCTTTCTTT
clone_size: NA
j_call: TRBJ1-1
d_call: TRBD1
v_call: TRBV6-1

cdr3_aa: CASSLLGQGLANTGELFF
cdr3_nt: TGCGCCAGCAGCTTGTTAGGGCAAGGACTAGCGAACACCGGGGAGCTGTTTTTT
clone_size: NA
j_call: TRBJ2-2
d_call: TRBD2
v_call: TRBV5-1

cdr3_aa: CASSPTEGTEAFF
cdr3_nt: TGTGCCAGCAGTCCAACAGAGGGCACTGAAGCTTTCTTT
clone_size: NA
j_call: TRBJ1-1
d_call: NA
v_call: TRBV12-3/TRBV12-4

cdr3_aa: CASSQAQGEVQPQHF
cdr3_nt: TGCGCCAGCAGCCAAGCGCAGGGGGAGGTTCAGCCCCAGCATTTT
clone_size: NA
j_call: TRBJ1-5
d_call: TRBD1
v_call: TRBV4-1

cdr3_aa: CASSRGGLDTQYF
cdr3_nt: TGTGCCAGCAGCCGGGGGGGTCTAGATACGCAGTATTTT
clone_size: NA
j_call: TRBJ2-3
d_call: TRBD2
v_call: TRBV3-1/TRBV3-2

cdr3_aa: CASSGQGAVSNQPQHF
cdr3_nt: TGTGCCAGCAGTGGCCAGGGGGCGGTGAGCAATCAGCCCCAGCATTTT
clone_size: few
j_call: TRBJ1-5
d_call: TRBD1
v_call: TRBV2

cdr3_aa: CASSLKGGGSTEAFF
cdr3_nt: TGTGCCAGCAGCTTAAAGGGAGGGGGGAGCACTGAAGCTTTCTTT
clone_size: NA
j_call: TRBJ1-1
d_call: NA
v_call: TRBV7-2

cdr3_aa: CSASRLQGARTEAFF
cdr3_nt: TGCAGTGCTAGTCGATTGCAGGGGGCTCGGACTGAAGCTTTCTTT
clone_size: NA
j_call: TRBJ1-1
d_call: TRBD1
v_call: TRBV20-1